What follows are 32 T cell receptor beta chains derived from one specimen sequenced in a study of cytomegalovirus exposure and HLA in healthy donors. The PCR was carried out with 60 Vbeta primers and 13 Jbeta primers. The assay was immunoSEQ multiplex PCR, and TCRdb's table has in-frame clones only and misses some. The data contain roughly 98,000 clones, 70% to 80% of them singletons. Sequencing used PBMCs. Receptors originate from a man aged 18-30 years in good health and CMV-seropositive.

This clone was seen a few times. The V call is TRBV4-1, the J call TRBJ2-3, with 14 bases lining up with TRBD2. Germline CDR1 and CDR2: MGHRA and YSYEKL. The CDR3 contains 18 residues. Germline trimming cut 6 bases from V and 8 bases from J; bases unmatched to any gene: 16. The DNA of the CDR3 is TGCGCCAGCAGTTTGGGGCGCGCGACTAGCGGGGGGGCAGGTACGCAGTATTTT. Its translation is CASSLGRATSGGAGTQYF.

A few counts support this clone. The CDR3 loop is CASSIDRVYYGYTF. The CDR3 DNA reads TGTGCCAGTAGTATCGACAGGGTATACTATGGCTACACCTTC. The rearrangement links TRBV19 to TRBJ1-2; TRBD1 matches at 7 bases. Germline V CDR1 and CDR2: LNHDA, SQIVND (reference sequence). The CDR3 is made up of 14 amino acids. Trimming removed 3 bases from V and 3 bases from J; junction bases left unmatched: 4.

V gene TRBV4-1 combines with J gene TRBJ1-1; a weak D match, TRBD1 (5 bases). V shed 1 base and J shed 11 bases, with 11 bases lying between them. The CDR3 is 12 amino acids. Germline values: CDR1 MGHRA, CDR2 YSYEKL. This chain's CDR3 is CASSQGTFIAFF. The CDR3 nucleotides read TGCGCCAGCAGCCAAGGGACATTCATCGCTTTCTTT.

The rearrangement uses TRBV29-1 and TRBJ1-2; D not resolved. The ends were cut back, 2 bases at V and 4 bases at J, with 11 bases in the middle. CDR3 length: 13 amino acids. Germline CDR1 reads SQVTM; CDR2 reads ANQGSEA. CDR3 nucleotide sequence: TGCAGCGTTGAATATCAGGTCGCCTATGGCTACACCTTC. Encoded protein: CSVEYQVAYGYTF.

V is TRBV7-9 and J is TRBJ1-1; maybe TRBD1 (5 bases). From germline, CDR1 is SEHNR and CDR2 FQNEAQ (reference sequence). The V gene lost 8 bases and the J gene lost 7 bases, with 14 bases spanning the gap. This CDR3 contains 12 residues. This CDR3 is CASVGLDSEAFF. CDR3 nucleotides: TGTGCCAGCGTAGGGTTAGACAGTGAAGCTTTCTTT.

The rearrangement uses TRBV6-1 and TRBJ1-6, with 7 positions matching TRBD1. Germline V CDR1 and CDR2: MNHNS, SASEGT. The CDR3 loop spans 14 amino acids. V shed 7 bases, J shed 7 bases, and the junction held 7 bases outside the gene matches. CDR3 sequence reads: CASTWDRPNSPLHF. The CDR3 DNA reads TGTGCCAGCACCTGGGACAGACCAAATTCACCCCTCCACTTT.

CDR3 coding DNA: TGCGCCAGCAGCCAACAAGGGACAGGGAATGGCTACACCTTC. Translating it yields CASSQQGTGNGYTF. V is TRBV4-1 and J is TRBJ1-2, with 9 bases identical to TRBD1. CDR1 is MGHRA, CDR2 YSYEKL, per germline. This CDR3 region has 14 residues. Trimming at V came to 2 bases and at J to 6 bases, leaving 4 bases not matched to a gene.

This rearrangement joins TRBV11-3 to TRBJ2-5; weak D call: TRBD2 (6 bases). TRBJ2-7 matches the DNA end more closely, so the J call is doubtful. The CDR3 contains 16 residues. CDR1 SGHNT and CDR2 YENEEA come from the germline V gene. The CDR3 nucleotides are TGTGCCAGCAGCTTAGACGGGGGACGGATGATCTACGAGCAGTACTTC. This codes for CASSLDGGRMIYEQYF.

V gene TRBV29-1 combines with J gene TRBJ1-1; the D gene is possibly TRBD1 (6 bases). The CDR3 covers 13 residues. Trimming left V 6 bases short and J 1 base short, with 12 bases between. Germline V gene lookup returns CDR1 SQVTM and CDR2 ANQGSEA. The CDR3 sequence: CSVQGWTNTEAFF. CDR3 nucleotides: TGCAGCGTCCAGGGGTGGACGAACACTGAAGCTTTCTTT.

This chain joins TRBV18 and TRBJ2-5; 11 bases fit TRBD2. With V trimmed by 3 bases and J by 2 bases, 5 bases remained unmatched. Germline V CDR1 and CDR2: KGHSH, LQKENI. This CDR3 region has 16 residues. The CDR3 sequence: CASSPLAGGPQETQYF. The DNA of the CDR3 is TGTGCCAGCTCACCGCTAGCGGGGGGACCACAAGAGACCCAGTACTTC.

The V gene is TRBV6-1, the J gene TRBJ1-2; the D is unclear. Germline V CDR1 and CDR2: MNHNS, SASEGT. V dropped 8 bases and J dropped 5 bases, with 6 bases sitting between them. The CDR3 has 10 residues. The CDR3: CASLRYGYTF. CDR3 nucleotides: TGTGCCAGCCTTCGTTATGGCTACACCTTC.

Only a few counts were recorded for this clone. This sequence joins TRBV2 and TRBJ2-7, with no clear D. CDR1 and CDR2 (germline): SNHLY, FYNNEI. The CDR3 covers 17 residues. Between the trimmed V and J ends, which lost 5 bases and 3 bases, there was a span of 23 bases. The CDR3 nucleotides are TGTGCCAGCAGTCCCAATTCTCTGATCAGGCCGCGCTACGAGCAGTACTTC. This sequence encodes CASSPNSLIRPRYEQYF.

The CDR3 protein is CASSRTGGENTGELFF. CDR3 nucleotide sequence: TGCGCCAGCAGCCGGACAGGGGGGGAGAACACCGGGGAGCTGTTTTTT. The rearrangement links TRBV5-1 to TRBJ2-2, with TRBD1 matching 10 bases. The CDR3 extends over 16 amino acids. The germline CDR1 and CDR2 sequences are SGHRS and YFSETQ. V trimming: 4 bases; J trimming: 1 base; junction bases outside the gene matches: 4. The variable domain in full, with the rest retrieved from reference TRBV5-1 and TRBJ2-2, is KAGVTQTPRYLIKTRGQQVTLSCSPISGHRSVSWYQQTPGQGLQFLFEYFSETQRNKGNFPGRFSGRQFSNSRSEMNVSTLELGDSALYLCASSRTGGENTGELFFGEGSRLTVL.

V and J are TRBV6-6 and TRBJ1-1; D is unresolved. V lost 0 bases and J 1 base, leaving 9 bases between the germline ends. Germline V gene data show CDR1 as MNHNY and CDR2 as SVGAGI (reference sequence). The CDR3 runs to 15 residues. The CDR3 here is CASSYSSGRNTEAFF. In nucleotides, the CDR3 is TGTGCCAGCAGTTACTCCTCAGGCAGGAACACTGAAGCTTTCTTT.

The rearrangement joins TRBV11-2 to TRBJ1-2; 7 bases agree with TRBD1. Germline lookup yields CDR1 SGHAT and CDR2 FQNNGV. J was trimmed by 4 bases and V by 1 base; bases with no gene match: 3. The CDR3 is 14 residues long. The CDR3 sequence: CASSLGYRGYGYTF. Here the CDR3 DNA reads TGTGCCAGCAGCTTAGGTTACAGGGGCTATGGCTACACCTTC.

The rearrangement links TRBV4-2 to TRBJ2-7; TRBD2 is a possible D gene (6 bases). The V and J ends lost 1 base and 1 base respectively, with 11 bases between them. Germline CDR1 reads LGHNA; CDR2 reads YNFKEQ. The CDR3 consists of 15 residues. The CDR3 DNA reads as TGTGCCAGCAGCCAAGTTCCAGGAGGGTCCTACGAGCAGTACTTC. Its translation is CASSQVPGGSYEQYF.

This clone is labeled as medium-sized. V and J are TRBV5-4 and TRBJ1-2, with a possible D match to TRBD1 (5 bases). Between the trimmed V and J ends, which lost 0 bases and 4 bases, there was a span of 13 bases. The CDR3 has 15 amino acids. CDR1 and CDR2 (germline): SGHNT, YYREEE (reference sequence). CDR3 sequence reads: CASSLGPGPAYGYTF. In nucleotides, the CDR3 is TGTGCCAGCAGCTTGGGGCCAGGGCCCGCCTATGGCTACACCTTC.

This clone appeared a single time. The J gene is TRBJ2-7, the V gene TRBV11-2, with 10 nucleotides matching TRBD2. CDR3 length: 16 amino acids. Germline CDR1 is SGHAT and CDR2 is FQNNGV. The junction had 11 bases not matched to a gene; V was cut back by 3 bases and J by 6 bases. The CDR3 DNA sequence: TGTGCCAGCAGCTTCTCACAGCGGGGGGGGCCGGTCGAGCAGTACTTC. This sequence encodes CASSFSQRGGPVEQYF.

This clone was detected only a few times. V and J are TRBV5-1 and TRBJ2-5; 8 bases are a match to TRBD1. CDR1 SGHRS and CDR2 YFSETQ come from the germline V gene. The CDR3 runs 17 residues. V shed 1 base and J 1 base; nucleotides not matched to a gene: 9. The CDR3 DNA sequence: TGCGCCAGCAGCTTGCCGACAGGGGAAGTTCCCCAAGAGACCCAGTACTTC. Translating it yields CASSLPTGEVPQETQYF.

This chain connects TRBV15 to TRBJ1-1; perhaps TRBD1 as D (6 bases). The CDR3 is made up of 16 amino acids. Germline V lookup: CDR1 LNHNV, CDR2 YYDKDF (reference sequence). Trimming left V 3 bases short and J 0 bases short, with 14 bases between. CDR3 residues: CATSRKQGPMNTEAFF. The CDR3 nucleotides are TGTGCCACCAGCAGGAAACAGGGCCCGATGAACACTGAAGCTTTCTTT.

The chain is built from TRBV18 and TRBJ1-6, with 10 bases lining up with TRBD1. Germline trimming cut 4 bases from V and 10 bases from J; bases unmatched to any gene: 10. CDR3 length equals 16 residues. Germline V gene data show CDR1 as KGHSH and CDR2 as LQKENI. CDR3 residues: CASSLEARTGGSPLHF. The CDR3 DNA follows: TGTGCCAGCTCACTGGAGGCCCGGACAGGGGGATCACCCCTCCACTTT.

The chain links TRBV6-1 to TRBJ2-7; the D gene is possibly TRBD2 (5 bases). This CDR3 region has 11 residues. V lost 5 bases, J lost 6 bases, and 8 bases lay in between. From germline, CDR1 is MNHNS and CDR2 SASEGT. The CDR3 nucleotides are TGTGCCAGCAGTTCCGAGGGCGAGCAGTACTTC. This sequence encodes CASSSEGEQYF.

The rearrangement joins TRBV6-6 to TRBJ1-5, with 7 bases fitting TRBD1. Germline lookup yields CDR1 MNHNY and CDR2 SVGAGI (reference sequence). V shed 6 bases, J shed 4 bases, and the junction held 9 bases outside the gene matches. This CDR3 is 15 amino acids long. DNA for the CDR3: TGTGCCAGCAGCCACAACCGGGACAGAAATCAGCCCCAGCATTTT. Protein: CASSHNRDRNQPQHF.

This chain joins TRBV27 and TRBJ1-1; D may be TRBD1 (5 bases). In germline, CDR1 is MNHEY, CDR2 SMNVEV (reference sequence). V lost 8 bases to trimming and J lost 3 bases, with 16 bases between them. The CDR3 loop spans 14 amino acids. As DNA, the CDR3 is TGTGCCAGCCGTTCGGGGGTTGGGTACACTGAAGCTTTCTTT. Translated: CASRSGVGYTEAFF.

The chain links TRBV19 to TRBJ2-7, with D possibly TRBD1 on 5 matching bases. Trimming removed 3 bases from V and 5 bases from J, with 11 bases in between. This CDR3 spans 13 amino acids. Germline V gene lookup returns CDR1 LNHDA and CDR2 SQIVND (reference sequence). CDR3 protein: CASSIQGRNEQYF. The CDR3 DNA follows: TGTGCCAGTAGTATTCAGGGTAGGAACGAGCAGTACTTC. The full variable domain, rest sourced from reference TRBV19 and TRBJ2-7, is DGGITQSPKYLFRKEGQNVTLSCEQNLNHDAMYWYRQDPGQGLRLIYYSQIVNDFQKGDIAEGYSVSREKKESFPLTVTSAQKNPTAFYLCASSIQGRNEQYFGPGTRLTVT.

V gene TRBV5-1 combines with J gene TRBJ2-7; TRBD1 might be the D (6 bases). Per germline, CDR1 SGHRS and CDR2 YFSETQ. V was clipped by 3 bases and J by 2 bases, with 9 bases between them. The CDR3 has 13 amino acids. CDR3 coding DNA: TGCGCCAGCAGCTCGACAGGTACCTACGAGCAGTACTTC. Amino acids: CASSSTGTYEQYF. Variable domain in full (rest from reference TRBV5-1 and TRBJ2-7): KAGVTQTPRYLIKTRGQQVTLSCSPISGHRSVSWYQQTPGQGLQFLFEYFSETQRNKGNFPGRFSGRQFSNSRSEMNVSTLELGDSALYLCASSSTGTYEQYFGPGTRLTVT.

This chain uses TRBV28 with TRBJ1-2, with D hard to call. Trimming left V 3 bases short and J 2 bases short, with 10 bases between. The germline CDR1 and CDR2 sequences are MDHEN and SYDVKM. The CDR3 runs to 14 residues. CDR3 DNA: TGTGCCAGCAGTTTTCGGCCGGGGAACTATGGCTACACCTTC. Translated, it gives CASSFRPGNYGYTF.

This clone was counted a single time. The chain combines TRBV5-1 with TRBJ1-2; D gene uncertain. Germline lookup yields CDR1 SGHRS and CDR2 YFSETQ. The germline V and J ends were trimmed by 0 bases and 4 bases, with 13 bases remaining between them. This CDR3 is 15 amino acids long. Here the CDR3 reads CASSLGNGGVYGYTF. In nucleotides, the CDR3 is TGCGCCAGCAGCTTGGGTAACGGAGGTGTCTATGGCTACACCTTC.

J is TRBJ1-5 and V is TRBV7-9; D is unresolved. Germline V gene sequence: CDR1 SEHNR, CDR2 FQNEAQ (reference sequence). The CDR3 loop spans 12 amino acids. The CDR3 here is CAVHSGNQPQHF. CDR3 nucleotides: TGTGCAGTACATTCAGGCAATCAGCCCCAGCATTTT. Looking up the rest from reference TRBV7-9 and TRBJ1-5 gives the full variable domain: DTGVSQNPRHKITKRGQNVTFRCDPISEHNRLYWYRQTLGQGPEFLTYFQNEAQLEKSRLLSDRFSAERPKGSFSTLEIQRTEQGDSAMYLCAVHSGNQPQHFGDGTRLSIL.

The chain recombines TRBV28 with TRBJ2-6, with a weak D call TRBD1 (5 bases). CDR1 MDHEN and CDR2 SYDVKM come from the germline V gene. V lost 2 bases to trimming and J lost 1 base, with 6 bases between them. This CDR3 has 15 amino acids. The CDR3 DNA is TGTGCCAGCAGTTTACAGGGATCTGGGGCCAACGTCCTGACTTTC. Its protein is CASSLQGSGANVLTF.

This chain connects TRBV5-1 to TRBJ2-3, with 9 positions matching TRBD2. The CDR3 spans 15 residues. The junction had 9 bases not matched to a gene; V was cut back by 8 bases and J by 2 bases. Germline-derived CDR1 and CDR2 are SGHRS and YFSETQ. The DNA of the CDR3 is TGCGCCAGTCATCCGGGCGGGGGGGCCACAGATACGCAGTATTTT. It yields the protein CASHPGGGATDTQYF.

V usage is TRBV7-9 and J usage is TRBJ2-5, with 11 bases identical to TRBD1. V lost 5 bases and J lost 4; bases outside the gene matches: 6. The CDR3 has 15 residues. Germline V gives CDR1 SEHNR, CDR2 FQNEAQ (reference sequence). In nucleotides, the CDR3 is TGTGCCAGCAGCCGAGGACAGGGGGCAGGAGAGACCCAGTACTTC. The encoded protein is CASSRGQGAGETQYF.